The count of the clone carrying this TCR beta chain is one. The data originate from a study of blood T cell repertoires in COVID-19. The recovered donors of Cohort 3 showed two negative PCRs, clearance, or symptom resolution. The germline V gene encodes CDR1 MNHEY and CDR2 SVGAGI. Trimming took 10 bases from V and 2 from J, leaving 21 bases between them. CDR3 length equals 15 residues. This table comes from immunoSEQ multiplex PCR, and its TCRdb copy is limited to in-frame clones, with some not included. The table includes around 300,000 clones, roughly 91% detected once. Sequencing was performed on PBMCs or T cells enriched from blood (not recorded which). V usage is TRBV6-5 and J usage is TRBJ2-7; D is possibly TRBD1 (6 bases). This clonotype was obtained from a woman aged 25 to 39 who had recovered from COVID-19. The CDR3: CATTRGSGNTYEQYF. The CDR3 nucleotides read TGTGCCACCACGAGGGGGAGCGGTAACACCTACGAGCAGTACTTC.